This T cell receptor (beta chain) originates from a study of shared clonotypes between healthy human individuals (dated by TCRdb to about 2020). As for the study more broadly: A couple of women and a few men aged 18 to 49 years were included in the cohort. For each donor, CD4 naive and CD4 memory were each given three plates, CD8 naive was given two plates, and CD8 memory was given one plate. The study deeply sequenced blood TCR repertoires of about five healthy adults to estimate repertoire size and the extent of clonotype sharing between individuals. To increase sequencing depth and limit assay-specific biases, different laboratories used diverse techniques to prepare libraries and sequence TCR repertoires. Leukapheresis yielded between about 0.9 and 9.5 billion PBMCs per donor. Study-wide findings and limitations: Based on pairwise subsampling, the degree of clonotype sharing among donors was expected to be affected by sequencing depth. Because the study included only a small number of donors, the genetic and exposure-history diversity represented was limited. Across a few donors, 5% to 6% of naive CD4, roughly 3.5% of naive CD8, about 2.3% of memory CD4, and 0.4% to 0.45% of memory CD8 clonotypes were shared. Rarefaction of sorted-subset datasets indicated incomplete sequencing despite the large sequencing depth. Only blood was sampled, and tissue TCR repertoires likely differ from those in blood. Compared with non-shared clonotypes, clonotypes shared by all four sorted-subset donors had higher generation probabilities. Naive subsets generally had larger estimated clonotype richness than memory subsets did.

Donors were healthy HIV-negative adults with no recently reported acute infections or vaccinations. All donors were Caucasian adults living in Nashville, Tennessee, USA. CD4+ T cells were enriched through magnetic negative selection, after which naive cells were positively selected on CD45RA and the remaining negative fraction served as the memory subset. Blood was collected by leukapheresis, and PBMCs were isolated by Ficoll-Histopaque density gradient centrifugation and then cryopreserved in liquid nitrogen vapor phase. Purity and quantity of every magnetically sorted T cell population were checked by analytical flow cytometry. From each sorted fraction, genomic DNA was isolated and quantified by UV absorbance on a Nanodrop 2000c. Using the deep immunoSEQ assay, multiplex PCR amplified TCR CDR3 regions from genomic DNA. For each cell subset, the extracted genomic DNA was distributed evenly across all wells of several immunoSEQ 96-well plates, and each plate served as one replicate. For sorted subsets, around 200 ng genomic DNA, equal to 30,000 to 35,000 T cell genomes, was loaded into each replicate PCR. Purified libraries were measured with a Qubit 3.0 fluorometer, size-checked on a Bioanalyzer 2100, and measured again with the KAPA Library Quantification kit. A separate single-read 150-cycle Illumina NextSeq 550 flow cell was used to sequence each immunoSEQ 96-well plate. The authors processed their data as follows. Because the immunoSEQ output included only junctional sequences and no quality scores, the filtering could not be the same as the filtering used for full-length reads. Sequences were annotated with PyIR, a Python wrapper for IgBLAST v1.9, and V/J genes and CDR3 were assigned using IMGT germline references. Reads were filtered out if the reads had weak V/J assignments (E-value above 1e-6), no CDR3, stop codons, out-of-frame junctions, or ambiguous translated residues. A V3J clonotype was defined by an identical inferred V gene, J gene, and CDR3 amino acid sequence. The percentage overlap between two repertoires was calculated by dividing the number of shared unique clonotypes by the size of the smaller repertoire. RTK rarefaction, the Chao1 estimator, and Recon v2.1 estimates of unobserved clonotypes were used to assess repertoire richness. Generation probabilities were computed with OLGA for all TCRbeta clonotypes obtained by the gDNA method from several donors. The table comes from immuneACCESS by way of TCRdb, which keeps in-frame sequences with V and J called. Part of the clones is missing from these tables; in studies checked, under half for an unresolved V gene and the rest for unknown reasons. V and J calls and clone size are given by that table; D and trimming were obtained from the DNA. The sample yields 2 million to 2.5 million clones; 85% to 95% were counted once. Around 0.38% of the sample belongs to the ten largest clones.

Notes on this clone: It has no known antigen specificity. No per-base quality is available; no much larger clone lies one base away.

The sequence was collected from a young man in good health. Some clones in this sample may be carry-over from other donors' samples. Sequencing used naive CD4+ T cells from PBMCs. The sample's cell subset or site, from its label and the paper: CD45RA+ positively selected.

Here the CDR3 is given as CASSEAGAPNYGYTF. Read as DNA, the sequence is TGTGCCAGCAGTGAGGCAGGGGCCCCGAACTATGGCTACACCTTC. The rearranged segments are TRBV25-1 and TRBJ1-2, and TRBD1 may be the D gene, going by 6 matching bases. V drops 3 bases and J drops 2 bases, leaving 13 bases in between. The CDR3 goes from the cysteine to the phenylalanine over 15 residues. Here the CDR3 DNA is all that survives: 45 bases in frame from base 1. CDR1 is given as MGHDK and CDR2 as SYGVNS, both from the germline V gene.